These 21 T cell receptor beta chains originate from one sample sequenced in a study of T cells in Graves' hyperthyroidism and ophthalmopathy. From RNA transcripts, TCR beta CDR3 regions were amplified. TCR CDR3 regions were first amplified by RT-PCR with HTBI primers. TCRdb passed the multiplex PCR reads through MiXCR, listing each CDR3 protein once. The data show 650,000 to 850,000 distinct CDR3 sequences, 18% seen once. The sample consisted of blood. These receptors were collected from a woman aged 45-59 years with Graves' hyperthyroidism that later progressed to Graves' ophthalmopathy.

As to this clonotype: A much larger clonotype is one base distant, so this may be a read error. The chain joins TRBV6-2 or TRBV6-3 to TRBJ1-1, with unresolved D. The CDR3 runs to 14 residues. CDR1 MNHEY and CDR2 SVGEGT come from the germline V gene. CDR3 residues: CASTKAGPNTAAFF. CDR3 sequence (DNA): TGTGCCAGCACCAAGGCGGGCCCTAACACTGCAGCTTTCTTT.

This clonotype was counted at least ten times. The gene calls are TRBV7-2 and TRBJ2-1, with 14 bases matching TRBD2. Germline values: CDR1 SGHTA, CDR2 FQGNSA. There are 17 residues in the CDR3. Losses at the gene ends were 1 base for V and 5 bases for J; bases not matched to a gene: 4. Here the CDR3 reads CASSLVGTSGGHNEQFF. For the CDR3, the DNA is TGTGCCAGCAGCTTAGTGGGGACTAGCGGGGGCCACAATGAGCAGTTCTTC.

The rearrangement joins TRBV5-1 to TRBJ2-7; D gene unclear. Germline CDR1 SGHRS, CDR2 YFSETQ. V was clipped by 6 bases and J by 2 bases, with 15 bases between them. CDR3 length: 14 amino acids. The CDR3 spells CASTTGEATYEQYF. In DNA, the CDR3 is TGCGCCAGCACCACTGGAGAGGCGACCTACGAGCAGTACTTC.

In its sample, this clonotype was seen many times. This chain uses TRBV20-1 with TRBJ1-3, with unresolved D. V was clipped by 4 bases and J by 0 bases, with 7 bases between them. The germline gives CDR1 DFQATT, CDR2 SNEGSKA (reference sequence). This CDR3 is built from 13 residues. The CDR3 DNA follows: TGCAGTGCTACCTTAGTCTCTGGAAACACCATATATTTT. Amino acids: CSATLVSGNTIYF.

In this sample, this clonotype turned up a few times. V gene TRBV7-3 combines with J gene TRBJ2-4, with 16 nucleotides matching TRBD2. The CDR3 runs to 19 residues. Trimming cost V 5 bases and J 2 bases; bases outside gene matches: 9. Per the germline V gene, CDR1 is SGHTA and CDR2 is FQGTGA. CDR3: CASSTPGLAGGLTKNIQYF. CDR3 DNA sequence: TGTGCCAGCAGCACCCCGGGACTAGCGGGGGGGCTGACCAAAAACATTCAGTACTTC.

Note on this clonotype: At one end, the junction sequence differs from germline, possibly due to a read error. The V gene is TRBV2, the J gene TRBJ1-5; 7 bases agree with TRBD1. From germline, CDR1 is SNHLY and CDR2 FYNNEI. This CDR3 spans 15 amino acids. The CDR3 coding sequence is TGTGCCAGCAGGGAAGACAGGGAATCCTATCAGCCCCAGCATTTT. Its protein is CASREDRESYQPQHF.

This clonotype was seen ten or more times. The V gene is TRBV5-1, the J gene TRBJ2-7; TRBD1 is a possible D gene (6 bases). Deletions cut 5 bases from V and 4 bases from J, with 13 bases between. The CDR3 is 13 residues long. Germline V lookup: CDR1 SGHRS, CDR2 YFSETQ. The CDR3 nucleotides are TGCGCCAGCAGACAAACAGGGACGTACGAGCAGTACTTC. Its translation is CASRQTGTYEQYF.

DNA for the CDR3: TGTGCCAGCAGTGCATCGGGGAGCAATCAGCCCCAGCATTTT. It is translated as CASSASGSNQPQHF. The rearrangement uses TRBV12-3 or TRBV12-4 and TRBJ1-5; no firm D call. CDR3 length: 14 residues. V lost 5 bases and J lost 1, with 9 bases in between.

Ten or more counts support this clonotype. The CDR3 DNA follows: TGTGCCAGCAGGGGGACACAAGCTTTCTTT. Its protein is CASRGTQAFF. The V call is TRBV12-3 or TRBV12-4, the J call TRBJ1-1, with a possible D match to TRBD1 (6 bases). The V end lost 6 bases, the J end lost 9 bases, and 8 bases lay between the germline ends. The CDR3 loop spans 10 amino acids.

In its sample, this clonotype was seen many times. The chain uses TRBV20-1 and TRBJ1-1; D perhaps matches TRBD1 (5 bases). From germline, CDR1 is DFQATT and CDR2 SNEGSKA (reference sequence). The CDR3 consists of 14 residues. Trimming cost V 4 bases and J 5 bases, with 17 bases left between them. CDR3 sequence reads: CSATPPQGPTEAFF. The CDR3, as DNA: TGCAGTGCTACCCCCCCCCAGGGCCCGACTGAAGCTTTCTTT.

The chain links TRBV20-1 to TRBJ2-5; weak D call: TRBD1 (6 bases). Germline CDR1 is DFQATT and CDR2 is SNEGSKA (reference sequence). V was shortened by 2 bases and J by 2 bases, with 21 bases between the two germline ends. CDR3 length equals 17 residues. In DNA, the CDR3 is TGCAGTGCTAGACCAGCTCCCGGTCCCGGGACACAAGAGACCCAGTACTTC. Protein sequence: CSARPAPGPGTQETQYF.

The J gene is TRBJ1-2, the V gene TRBV5-8; 9 bases fit TRBD1. This CDR3 is 14 amino acids long. The trim removed 0 bases at V and 6 bases at J, leaving 3 bases unmatched. Germline loops: CDR1 SGHTS, CDR2 YDEGEE. The chain's CDR3 is CASSLDRGQDGYTF. As DNA, the CDR3 is TGTGCCAGCAGCTTGGACAGGGGGCAGGATGGCTACACCTTC.

Many counts were recorded for this clonotype. The chain carries TRBV2 and TRBJ1-1; maybe TRBD1 (5 bases). In germline, CDR1 is SNHLY, CDR2 FYNNEI. The CDR3 is made up of 12 amino acids. Deletions cut 2 bases from V and 10 bases from J, with 11 bases between. CDR3 sequence reads: CASSEIRGVAFF. DNA of the CDR3: TGTGCCAGCAGTGAAATAAGGGGAGTAGCTTTCTTT.

This clonotype was seen ten or more times. DNA of the CDR3: TGTGCCAGCAGCTTAACGGGCGAGGATGAAGCTTTCTTT. Translating it yields CASSLTGEDEAFF. The chain carries TRBV7-3 and TRBJ1-1; D not resolved. The V gene lost 0 bases and the J gene lost 7 bases, with 9 bases spanning the gap. The length of the CDR3 is 13 residues. From germline, CDR1 is SGHTA and CDR2 FQGTGA.

This clonotype has ten or more counts. J is TRBJ1-1 and V is TRBV2; 8 nucleotides agree with TRBD1. This CDR3 has 14 amino acids. CDR1 SNHLY and CDR2 FYNNEI come from the germline V gene. V shed 10 bases, J shed 6 bases, and the junction held 13 bases outside the gene matches. The CDR3 protein is CAKQLGQGVAEAFF. DNA for the CDR3: TGTGCCAAGCAATTAGGACAGGGTGTGGCTGAAGCTTTCTTT.

This clonotype was picked up many times. The V gene is TRBV7-8, the J gene TRBJ2-5, with a tentative D call TRBD1 (6 bases). The germline V and J ends were trimmed by 5 bases and 1 base, with 17 bases remaining between them. The CDR3 contains 16 residues. Germline assignment: CDR1 SGHVS and CDR2 FQNEAQ. The CDR3 region is CASSPMNRDIQETQYF. CDR3 in DNA: TGTGCCAGCAGCCCCATGAATAGGGACATCCAAGAGACCCAGTACTTC.

The chain couples TRBV5-6 to TRBJ2-1; D is perhaps TRBD2 (6 bases). The CDR3 covers 11 residues. Germline CDR1 and CDR2: SGHDT and YYEEEE. Trimming took off 3 bases at V and 10 bases at J, with 8 bases between the two ends. CDR3 in amino acids: CASSSSVEQFF. The CDR3 DNA follows: TGTGCCAGCAGCTCTAGCGTCGAGCAGTTCTTC.

This clonotype showed up many times. The genes are TRBV10-3 and TRBJ2-1, with D perhaps matching TRBD2 (5 bases). Germline CDR1 is ENHRY and CDR2 is SYGVKD. This CDR3 comprises 15 residues. The V gene lost 3 bases and the J gene lost 4 bases, with 13 bases spanning the gap. The CDR3: CAISDLAGFYNEQFF. Written as DNA, the CDR3 is TGTGCCATCAGTGACCTGGCGGGCTTTTACAATGAGCAGTTCTTC.

This clonotype was observed many times. One end of the junction is discordant with germline, which a read error may explain. The chain has TRBV5-1 and TRBJ2-3, with D possibly TRBD1 on 7 matching bases. The CDR3 contains 14 residues. CDR1 SGHRS and CDR2 YFSETQ come from the germline V gene. CDR3 in DNA: TGTGCCAGCAGTAGCGGACAGGGCACAGATACGCAGTATTTT. Amino acids: CASSSGQGTDTQYF.

At least ten counts were recorded for this clonotype. An end of the junction does not agree with germline; a read error may underlie this. This chain links TRBV5-1 with TRBJ1-5; 9 bases fit TRBD1. The CDR3 contains 14 residues. The V gene's germline CDR1 is SGHRS and CDR2 YFSETQ. The CDR3 DNA reads as TGTGCCAGCTCACCGGGACAGGGTGATCAGCCCCAGCATTTT. Translation: CASSPGQGDQPQHF.

Remarks on this clonotype: A much larger clone is a single base away; this may be a read error. A read error is likely, as this CDR3 ends without the conserved phenylalanine or tryptophan. This chain links TRBV5-1 with TRBJ1-1; D perhaps matches TRBD1 (6 bases). The V end was cut by 3 bases, the J end by 0 bases, with 12 bases between. In germline, CDR1 is SGHRS, CDR2 YFSETQ. The CDR3 consists of 15 residues. The CDR3 coding sequence is TGCGCCAGCAGCTACGGACAGAGCCTGAACACTGAAGCTTTCTTA. It encodes CASSYGQSLNTEAFL.